The T cell receptor beta chain under discussion was sequenced for a study of vaccination and CD4 T cells after COVID-19 (dated by TCRdb to between 2022 and 2023). Some background on the complete study: Convalescent patients had a positive SARS-CoV-2 result on nasal swab PCR, and of these patients, about ten had mild disease and one had severe disease. Six males and four females were included in the convalescent cohort, with two Hispanic individuals, seven Caucasians, two Asians and one multiracial person represented. Each participant got two doses of either the Pfizer-BioNTech BNT162b2 vaccine (n=8) or the Moderna mRNA-1273 vaccine (n=2). Post-COVID blood samples from convalescent patients were collected a median of around 100 days after diagnosis, with a range of 35 to 161 days. Post-vaccine blood samples were collected a median of 72 days after the second vaccine dose, ranging from about 13 to 250 days. Culture stimuli were overlapping spike peptide pools from SARS-CoV-2 and from the common cold coronaviruses HCoV-NL63, HCoV-OC43 and HCoV-229E. Control cultures received a CEFX viral epitope pool as the positive control, an HIV-1 Nef peptide pool as the negative control, or no peptide. The spike-specific CD4+ TCR repertoire was compared before and after mRNA vaccination in 10 COVID-19 convalescent patients and a handful of infection-naive healthy vaccine recipients. Findings and caveats that apply to the study as a whole: Although the median number of SARS-CoV-2-reactive clonotypes went up from some 23 after infection to around 40 after vaccination, the increase was not significant. Of the vaccine-specific clones in convalescent patients, 304 of 307, or nearly all, reacted only to SARS-CoV-2 spike and did not cross-react with common cold coronaviruses. Among convalescent patients, a median about 86% of the SARS-CoV-2-reactive clones seen after vaccination appeared only after vaccination, which suggests priming specific to the vaccine. The number of convalescent patients in the study was relatively small, and the study did not examine early timepoints following natural infection.

Libraries were constructed by PCR. DNA from cultured CD4+ T cells was subjected to TCR sequencing with the Oncomine TCR Beta short-read assay at the Johns Hopkins FTIC core. Genomic DNA was extracted from the cultured CD4+ T cells with the QIAamp micro DNA kit. Oncomine TCR Beta libraries from cultured CD4+ T cells were pooled using unique dual indexes and sequenced on an Illumina iSeq 100. The authors' analysis ran thus. Non-productive sequences were removed, and CDR3s not starting with C, not ending with F or W, or shorter than 7 amino acids were discarded. The MANAFEST web application was used to identify antigen-specific clonotypes by comparing peptide-stimulated wells against reference wells and other culture wells. Positive clones required FDR below 0.05, an odds ratio above 5, and productive frequency above 0.1% in at least two of three replicate wells. A clonotype counted as cross-reactive if it showed significant expansion both in the SARS-CoV-2 spike wells and in at least one common cold coronavirus spike condition. CDR3 homology was assessed with Levenshtein distances (stringdist) and unrooted phylogenetic trees (ape) in R version 3.6.1. In TCRdb, the public reads were trimmed at Q25 with fastp and aligned with MiXCR, with productive beta chains retained. Every CDR3 protein is listed once, alongside the most common genes and DNA of its rows. In this record, the V and J calls reflect TCRdb's handling and not the investigators' own analysis. The sample contains around 10,000 distinct CDR3 sequences, 54% of them found a single time. Together, the top ten hold around 9% of the sample.

The intended sense of this specimen's treatment or condition label: approximately nine-day PBMC culture with coronavirus spike peptide pools or control peptides (ViraFEST assay). To expand antigen-specific T cells with peptide pools and then pick out the expanded clonotypes through TCR sequencing, the study relied on the ViraFEST assay. Positive SARS-CoV-2 PCR tests in the convalescent patients dated from March to December 2020, before Alpha, Beta and Delta variants emerged in the United States. PBMCs were cultured at roughly 1.8 million per well in IMDM supplemented with 5% human AB serum and about 10 IU/ml IL-2, with around 10 ug/ml peptide pools added. Half of the culture medium was replaced with fresh IL-2-containing medium on days 3 and 7. CD4+ T cells were isolated after approximately ten days of culture through negative selection using the EasySep CD4+ T cell isolation kit. Ficoll-Paque Plus gradient centrifugation was used to isolate PBMCs from whole blood, and the isolated PBMCs were then either used fresh or cryopreserved at -140C. Culture conditions were generally each tested in triplicate wells.

As for this clonotype: The specificity of this receptor is unknown. Base quality data are lacking; no much larger clone is found one base away.

Trimming leaves V shorter by 6 bases and J shorter by 6 bases, with the junction holding 18 bases beyond the gene matches. CDR1 is given as SNHLY and CDR2 as FYNNEI, both from the germline V gene. Spanning cysteine to phenylalanine, the CDR3 consists of 17 amino acids. Just CDR3 DNA is preserved here, 51 bases in frame from base 1. The receptor's source is a human donor who had recovered from COVID-19. The specimen sequenced was CD4+ T cells from blood, cultured in vitro. The receptor chain draws on TRBV2 and TRBJ2-7, with TRBD2 matching 9 junction bases. The CDR3 amino acid sequence is: CASSATFGTSMMGEQYF. The bases read TGTGCCAGCAGCGCCACTTTTGGGACTAGCATGATGGGCGAGCAGTACTTC.